Listed below are T cell receptor beta chains from one sample, sequenced in a study of blood T cell repertoires in COVID-19. Profiling relied on immunoSEQ multiplex PCR, and the TCRdb table lists in-frame clones only, not all of them. In the table there are tens of thousands of clones, approximately 84% of which are singletons. The sequenced sample consisted of peripheral blood. The receptor set was obtained from a man between 50 and 59 years old with acute or convalescent COVID-19. Each CDR3 is given with its conserved first and last residue. D genes are given only for firm matches. The size entry is marked missing in some rows and otherwise reads once, few, many or a size class.

j_gene: TRBJ2-5
d_gene: TRBD1
v_gene: TRBV15
abundance: -
CDR3aa: CATSRDRGQETQYF
CDR3nt: TGTGCCACCAGCAGGGACAGGGGCCAAGAGACCCAGTACTTC

j_gene: TRBJ2-2
d_gene: TRBD2
v_gene: TRBV7-9
abundance: -
CDR3aa: CASSVPVLAAPNTGELFF
CDR3nt: TGTGCCAGCAGCGTTCCGGTTCTAGCGGCCCCGAACACCGGGGAGCTGTTTTTT

j_gene: TRBJ1-2
d_gene: TRBD1
v_gene: TRBV6-1
abundance: -
CDR3aa: CASSGLRQGANYGYTF
CDR3nt: TGTGCCAGCAGTGGCCTACGACAGGGGGCTAACTATGGCTACACCTTC

j_gene: TRBJ2-4
d_gene: -
v_gene: TRBV27
abundance: -
CDR3aa: CASSFEGNIQYF
CDR3nt: TGTGCCAGCAGTTTTGAGGGAAACATTCAGTACTTC

j_gene: TRBJ1-3
d_gene: TRBD1
v_gene: TRBV7-9
abundance: -
CDR3aa: CASSSTGVDGNTIYF
CDR3nt: TGTGCCAGCAGCTCGACAGGGGTTGATGGAAACACCATATATTTT

j_gene: TRBJ1-2
d_gene: TRBD1
v_gene: TRBV4-1
abundance: -
CDR3aa: CASSQGSWDRGLNGYTF
CDR3nt: TGCGCCAGCAGCCAAGGGTCCTGGGACAGGGGGTTGAATGGCTACACCTTC

j_gene: TRBJ2-7
d_gene: -
v_gene: TRBV4-1
abundance: -
CDR3aa: CASSRSGDEQYF
CDR3nt: TGCGCCAGCAGCCGCTCGGGGGACGAGCAGTACTTC

j_gene: TRBJ2-1
d_gene: -
v_gene: TRBV7-9
abundance: -
CDR3aa: CASSFPGGSYNEQFF
CDR3nt: TGTGCCAGCAGCTTCCCAGGGGGGTCATACAATGAGCAGTTCTTC

j_gene: TRBJ2-7
d_gene: TRBD1
v_gene: TRBV28
abundance: -
CDR3aa: CASQGQGFPYEQYF
CDR3nt: TGTGCCAGCCAAGGACAGGGCTTCCCCTACGAGCAGTACTTC

j_gene: TRBJ2-3
d_gene: TRBD2
v_gene: TRBV6-5
abundance: -
CDR3aa: CASSYSRTSGSDTQYF
CDR3nt: TGTGCCAGCAGTTACTCTAGGACTAGCGGGTCAGATACGCAGTATTTT

j_gene: TRBJ1-2
d_gene: -
v_gene: TRBV29-1
abundance: -
CDR3aa: CSVDGTEGNYGYTF
CDR3nt: TGCAGCGTTGACGGGACGGAGGGAAACTATGGCTACACCTTC

j_gene: TRBJ1-2
d_gene: -
v_gene: TRBV7-8
abundance: -
CDR3aa: CASSLEGGSYGYTF
CDR3nt: TGTGCCAGCAGCCTAGAGGGGGGGAGCTATGGCTACACCTTC

j_gene: TRBJ2-3
d_gene: -
v_gene: TRBV27
abundance: -
CDR3aa: CASSLYSGITDTQYF
CDR3nt: TGTGCCAGCAGTTTGTATAGCGGAATCACAGATACGCAGTATTTT

j_gene: TRBJ1-2
d_gene: -
v_gene: TRBV19
abundance: -
CDR3aa: CASSIVRSIHGYTF
CDR3nt: TGTGCCAGTAGTATAGTGCGGTCTATCCACGGCTACACCTTC

j_gene: TRBJ1-2
d_gene: -
v_gene: TRBV30
abundance: -
CDR3aa: CAWSPLEAGVYGYTF
CDR3nt: TGTGCCTGGAGTCCCTTGGAGGCAGGCGTCTATGGCTACACCTTC

j_gene: TRBJ1-2
d_gene: TRBD1
v_gene: TRBV29-1
abundance: -
CDR3aa: CSAGRTGGGGYTF
CDR3nt: TGCAGCGCAGGTCGTACAGGGGGGGGTGGCTACACCTTC

j_gene: TRBJ1-6
d_gene: TRBD1
v_gene: TRBV4-1
abundance: -
CDR3aa: CASSQVRTGGGNSPLHF
CDR3nt: TGCGCCAGCAGCCAAGTAAGAACAGGGGGCGGTAATTCACCCCTCCACTTT

j_gene: TRBJ2-2
d_gene: TRBD2
v_gene: TRBV5-5
abundance: -
CDR3aa: CASSSSSGYTGELFF
CDR3nt: TGTGCCAGCAGCTCCTCTAGCGGCTACACCGGGGAGCTGTTTTTT

j_gene: TRBJ2-1
d_gene: -
v_gene: TRBV2
abundance: -
CDR3aa: CASSSTRDFSYNEQFF
CDR3nt: TGTGCCAGCAGCTCAACCCGGGACTTCTCCTACAATGAGCAGTTCTTC

j_gene: TRBJ2-5
d_gene: -
v_gene: TRBV15
abundance: -
CDR3aa: CATSLTGFGAETQYF
CDR3nt: TGTGCCACCAGCCTCACAGGGTTCGGGGCAGAGACCCAGTACTTC

j_gene: TRBJ2-2
d_gene: -
v_gene: TRBV3-1/TRBV3-2
abundance: -
CDR3aa: CASSQPQGKGTGELFF
CDR3nt: TGTGCCAGCAGCCAGCCCCAGGGGAAGGGGACCGGGGAGCTGTTTTTT

j_gene: TRBJ2-1
d_gene: TRBD2
v_gene: TRBV19
abundance: -
CDR3aa: CASSPLAGGSYNEQFF
CDR3nt: TGTGCCAGTAGTCCCCTAGCGGGGGGCTCCTACAATGAGCAGTTCTTC

j_gene: TRBJ2-3
d_gene: TRBD1
v_gene: TRBV19
abundance: -
CDR3aa: CASRRDRGADTQYF
CDR3nt: TGTGCCAGTAGACGGGACAGGGGGGCAGATACGCAGTATTTT

j_gene: TRBJ2-1
d_gene: TRBD2
v_gene: TRBV28
abundance: -
CDR3aa: CASGPRTSVGYNEQFF
CDR3nt: TGTGCCAGCGGGCCGAGGACTAGCGTGGGTTACAATGAGCAGTTCTTC

j_gene: TRBJ2-3
d_gene: TRBD2
v_gene: TRBV9
abundance: once
CDR3aa: CASSTRLASLDTDAQYF
CDR3nt: TGTGCCAGCAGCACCCGACTAGCGTCTTTGGACACAGATGCGCAGTATTTT

j_gene: TRBJ2-6
d_gene: -
v_gene: TRBV15
abundance: -
CDR3aa: CATSRGRAGANVLTF
CDR3nt: TGTGCCACCAGCAGAGGGAGGGCCGGGGCCAACGTCCTGACTTTC

j_gene: TRBJ1-2
d_gene: -
v_gene: TRBV18
abundance: few
CDR3aa: CASSPWDTSVLNYGYTF
CDR3nt: TGTGCCAGCTCACCGTGGGACACCTCCGTCCTTAACTATGGCTACACCTTC

j_gene: TRBJ1-5
d_gene: -
v_gene: TRBV19
abundance: -
CDR3aa: CASKTDSNQPQHF
CDR3nt: TGTGCCAGTAAAACAGATAGCAATCAGCCCCAGCATTTT

j_gene: TRBJ1-2
d_gene: -
v_gene: TRBV4-2
abundance: -
CDR3aa: CASSQLLQGNGVGNTF
CDR3nt: TGTGCCAGCAGCCAACTATTACAGGGTAACGGGGTTGGTAACACCTTC

j_gene: TRBJ1-6
d_gene: -
v_gene: TRBV7-2
abundance: -
CDR3aa: CASSSRSDSPLHF
CDR3nt: TGTGCCAGCAGCTCCCGGTCGGATTCACCCCTCCACTTT

j_gene: TRBJ1-6
d_gene: -
v_gene: TRBV5-6
abundance: -
CDR3aa: CASSFWSGGNSPLHF
CDR3nt: TGTGCCAGCAGCTTTTGGAGCGGCGGGAATTCACCCCTCCACTTT

j_gene: TRBJ2-7
d_gene: -
v_gene: TRBV11-3
abundance: -
CDR3aa: CASSLGLNEQYF
CDR3nt: TGTGCCAGCAGCTTAGGACTAAACGAGCAGTACTTC

j_gene: TRBJ2-7
d_gene: TRBD1
v_gene: TRBV19
abundance: -
CDR3aa: CASSGQVATYEQYF
CDR3nt: TGTGCCAGTAGCGGACAGGTCGCAACCTACGAGCAGTACTTC

j_gene: TRBJ2-7
d_gene: -
v_gene: TRBV7-9
abundance: -
CDR3aa: CASSQTGDHRTYEQYF
CDR3nt: TGTGCCAGCAGCCAGACTGGGGATCACAGGACCTACGAGCAGTACTTC

j_gene: TRBJ2-7
d_gene: TRBD2
v_gene: TRBV27
abundance: -
CDR3aa: CASSRGLAGGAPYEQYF
CDR3nt: TGTGCCAGCAGCCGGGGACTAGCGGGAGGTGCTCCCTACGAGCAGTACTTC

j_gene: TRBJ1-3
d_gene: -
v_gene: TRBV7-8
abundance: -
CDR3aa: CASSPSRTSSSGNTIYF
CDR3nt: TGTGCCAGCAGCCCTTCGAGAACTTCGAGCTCTGGAAACACCATATATTTT

j_gene: TRBJ2-1
d_gene: -
v_gene: TRBV6-4
abundance: -
CDR3aa: CASSDSWSRRGNEQFF
CDR3nt: TGTGCCAGCAGTGACTCGTGGTCTCGCCGGGGCAATGAGCAGTTCTTC

j_gene: TRBJ1-1
d_gene: TRBD1
v_gene: TRBV10-3
abundance: -
CDR3aa: CAITLRAQGANTEAFF
CDR3nt: TGTGCCATCACGCTCCGAGCCCAGGGGGCGAACACTGAAGCTTTCTTT

j_gene: TRBJ1-1
d_gene: -
v_gene: TRBV13
abundance: few
CDR3aa: CASSLFNKNTEAFF
CDR3nt: TGTGCCAGCAGCTTATTTAACAAGAACACTGAAGCTTTCTTT

j_gene: TRBJ1-2
d_gene: TRBD1
v_gene: TRBV19
abundance: -
CDR3aa: CASSQGVDYGYTF
CDR3nt: TGTGCCAGTAGTCAGGGGGTGGACTATGGCTACACCTTC

j_gene: TRBJ2-1
d_gene: TRBD2
v_gene: TRBV6-5
abundance: -
CDR3aa: CASSQPGLAPNEQFF
CDR3nt: TGTGCCAGCAGTCAACCGGGACTAGCCCCCAATGAGCAGTTCTTC

j_gene: TRBJ2-1
d_gene: TRBD2
v_gene: TRBV7-3
abundance: -
CDR3aa: CASSATSGGADEQFF
CDR3nt: TGTGCCAGCAGCGCCACTAGCGGGGGGGCAGATGAGCAGTTCTTC